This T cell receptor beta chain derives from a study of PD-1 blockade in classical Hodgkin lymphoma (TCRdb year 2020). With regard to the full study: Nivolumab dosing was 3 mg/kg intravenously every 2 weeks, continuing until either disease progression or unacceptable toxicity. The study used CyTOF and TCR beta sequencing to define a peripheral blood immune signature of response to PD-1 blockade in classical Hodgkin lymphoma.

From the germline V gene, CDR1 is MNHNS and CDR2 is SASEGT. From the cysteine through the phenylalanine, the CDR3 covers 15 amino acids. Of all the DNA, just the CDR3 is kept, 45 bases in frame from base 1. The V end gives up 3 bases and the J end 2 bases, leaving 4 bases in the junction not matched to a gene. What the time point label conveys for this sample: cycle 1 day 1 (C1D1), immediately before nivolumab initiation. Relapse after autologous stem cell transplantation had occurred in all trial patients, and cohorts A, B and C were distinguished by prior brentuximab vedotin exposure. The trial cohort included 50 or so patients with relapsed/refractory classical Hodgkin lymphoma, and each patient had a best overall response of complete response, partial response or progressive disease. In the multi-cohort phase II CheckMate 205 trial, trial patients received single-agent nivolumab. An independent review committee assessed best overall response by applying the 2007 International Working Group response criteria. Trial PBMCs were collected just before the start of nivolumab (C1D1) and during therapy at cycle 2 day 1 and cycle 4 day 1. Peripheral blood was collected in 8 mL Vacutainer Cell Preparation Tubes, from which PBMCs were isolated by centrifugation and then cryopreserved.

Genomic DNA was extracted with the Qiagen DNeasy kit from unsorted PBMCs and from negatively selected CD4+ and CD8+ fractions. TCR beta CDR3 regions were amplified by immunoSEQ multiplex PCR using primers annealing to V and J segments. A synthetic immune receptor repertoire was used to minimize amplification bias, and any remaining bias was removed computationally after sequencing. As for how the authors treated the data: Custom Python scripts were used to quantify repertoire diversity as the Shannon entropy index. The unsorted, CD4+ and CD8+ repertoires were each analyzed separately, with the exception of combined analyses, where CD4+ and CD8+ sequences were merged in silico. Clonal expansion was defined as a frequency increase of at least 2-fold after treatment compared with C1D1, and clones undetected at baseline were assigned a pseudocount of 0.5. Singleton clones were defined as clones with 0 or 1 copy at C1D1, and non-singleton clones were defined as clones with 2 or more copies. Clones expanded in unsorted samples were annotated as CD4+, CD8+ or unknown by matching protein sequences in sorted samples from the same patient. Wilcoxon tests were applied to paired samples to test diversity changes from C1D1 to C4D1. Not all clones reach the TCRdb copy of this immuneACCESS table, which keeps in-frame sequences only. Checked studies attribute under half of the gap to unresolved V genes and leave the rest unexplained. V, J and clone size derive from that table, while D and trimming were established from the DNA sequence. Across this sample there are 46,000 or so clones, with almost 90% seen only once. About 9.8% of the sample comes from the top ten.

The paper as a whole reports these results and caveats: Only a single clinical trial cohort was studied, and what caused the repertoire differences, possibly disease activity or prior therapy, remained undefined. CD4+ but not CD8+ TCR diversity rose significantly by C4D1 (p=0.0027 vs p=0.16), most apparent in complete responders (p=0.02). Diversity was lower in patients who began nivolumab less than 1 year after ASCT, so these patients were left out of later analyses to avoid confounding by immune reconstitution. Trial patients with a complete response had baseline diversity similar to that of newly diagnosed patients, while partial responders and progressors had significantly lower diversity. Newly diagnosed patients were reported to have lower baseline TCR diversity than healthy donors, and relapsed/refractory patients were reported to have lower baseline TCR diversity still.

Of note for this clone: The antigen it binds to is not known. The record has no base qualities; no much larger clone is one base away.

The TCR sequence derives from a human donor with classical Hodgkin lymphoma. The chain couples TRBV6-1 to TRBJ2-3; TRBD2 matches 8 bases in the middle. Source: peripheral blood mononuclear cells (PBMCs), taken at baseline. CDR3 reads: CASSDRTSPTDTQYF. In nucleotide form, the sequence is TGTGCCAGCAGTGACCGGACTAGCCCCACAGATACGCAGTATTTT.